A selection of T cell receptor beta chains follows, all from one sample in a study of T cell repertoires in cytomegalovirus infection. TCRdb re-derived calls from the reads in MiXCR, one entry per CDR3 protein. The data show nearly 700,000 distinct CDR3 sequences, roughly 36% seen once. These receptors have no known antigen. Material: cultured PBMCs, obtained from culture after CMV antigen stimulation. The receptors come from a human donor in good health (CMV status not recorded). Some clones in this sample may be carry-over from other donors' samples. Each CDR3 is given with its conserved first and last residue. The D gene is left open where the match is weak. Not every row has a clone size; where given, it reads once, few, many or a size class.

abundance,v_gene,d_gene,j_gene,CDR3nt,CDR3aa
many,TRBV7-9,.,TRBJ1-4,TGTGCCAGCAGCCCGACGCTAGGGGGTCTTGAAAAACTGTTTTTT,CASSPTLGGLEKLFF
.,TRBV20-1,.,TRBJ2-7,TGCAGTGCTACCGGAGATCGCGGCAGGAGCTCCTACGAGCAGTACTTC,CSATGDRGRSSYEQYF
.,TRBV4-1,TRBD1,TRBJ1-2,TGCGCCAGCAGCCTAAAACCGGGACAGGGGGTCCCTGGGGGCTATGGCTACACCTTC,CASSLKPGQGVPGGYGYTF
.,TRBV5-1,.,TRBJ2-7,TGCGCCAGCAGCTTGAATTCCGGGGCTACTGGCAGCGAGCAGTACTTC,CASSLNSGATGSEQYF
few,TRBV2,TRBD2,TRBJ2-4,TGTGCCAGCAGAAATAGCGGGAGTGAAAACATTCAGTACTTC,CASRNSGSENIQYF
few,TRBV7-9,TRBD1,TRBJ1-1,TGTGCCAGCAGCTTAGTGGACAGGGAAGCTTTCTTT,CASSLVDREAFF
.,TRBV9,.,TRBJ1-2,TGTGCCAGCAGCGTAGTAGGGTATAATGGCTACACCTTC,CASSVVGYNGYTF
few,TRBV5-1,.,TRBJ1-1,TGCGCCAGCAGCTTGGTGGCAGGGGCTGGCCCTGAAGCTTTCTTT,CASSLVAGAGPEAFF
.,TRBV11-2,.,TRBJ2-2,TGTGCCAGCAGCTCATACTCTTTCACCGGGGAGCTGTTTTTT,CASSSYSFTGELFF
.,TRBV4-1,.,TRBJ2-5,TGCGCCAGCAGCCACCCGGCCAGAACAGAGACCCAGTACTTC,CASSHPARTETQYF
few,TRBV27,.,TRBJ2-3,TGTGCCAGCAGTCCCCTTCGGTCAGATACGCAGTATTTT,CASSPLRSDTQYF
few,TRBV11-1,.,TRBJ1-1,TGTGCCAGCAGCTTAGGCCGGAACAGTTTAGAAGCTTTCTTT,CASSLGRNSLEAFF
.,TRBV4-1,TRBD1,TRBJ1-5,TGCGCCAGCAGTTACGGGACAGGGAGATATAGCAATCAGCCCCAGCATTTT,CASSYGTGRYSNQPQHF
.,TRBV7-2,.,TRBJ1-5,TGTGCCAGCAGCTCCGCGGACGGACCCAATCAGCCCCAGCATTTT,CASSSADGPNQPQHF
few,TRBV10-3,TRBD1,TRBJ2-3,TGTGCCATCAGTGAGTCGAGTGCATGGACAGGGTTCAGGAGGGCAGATACGCAGTATTTT,CAISESSAWTGFRRADTQYF
.,TRBV19,TRBD2,TRBJ2-6,TGTGCCAGTAGCGGGGGGGACACCCTCGGAGAGGCCAACGTCCTGACTTTC,CASSGGDTLGEANVLTF
few,TRBV20-1,.,TRBJ2-7,TGCAGTGCTAGAGTTTCGGGGAACCTCGCCGACGAGCAGTACTTC,CSARVSGNLADEQYF
.,TRBV7-2,.,TRBJ1-3,TGTGCCAGCAGCTTAGTAGTACAGGGAAACACCATATATTTT,CASSLVVQGNTIYF
many,TRBV7-2,TRBD2,TRBJ2-4,TGTGCCAGCAGCTTACGGCTAGCGGGAGACCTAGCCAAAAACATTCAGTACTTC,CASSLRLAGDLAKNIQYF
.,TRBV11-2,.,TRBJ2-6,TGTGCCAGCAGCCCAGTGTCGCTCCGGGACATCCCCTCTGGGGCCAACGTCCTGACTTTC,CASSPVSLRDIPSGANVLTF
few,TRBV6-6,TRBD1,TRBJ2-3,TGTGCCAGCAGTCCGACAGGGACGGGAGATACGCAGTATTTT,CASSPTGTGDTQYF
.,TRBV11-2,TRBD2,TRBJ2-3,TGTGCCAGCAGCCGTGGGACTAGACCAACAGATACGCAGTATTTT,CASSRGTRPTDTQYF
few,TRBV6-1,.,TRBJ2-7,TGTGCCAGCAGTGAAGCCCCCCCTACAAGGCCCCTCTACGAGCAGTACTTC,CASSEAPPTRPLYEQYF
few,TRBV7-9,TRBD1,TRBJ1-1,TGTGCCAGCAGCTTTACCTGGGACAGGAACACTGAAGCTTTCTTT,CASSFTWDRNTEAFF
.,TRBV4-1,.,TRBJ1-2,TGCGCCAGCAGCAAAGGGGGAGATGGCTACACCTTC,CASSKGGDGYTF
.,TRBV7-8,.,TRBJ1-2,TGTGCCAGCAGCCCCTCCCCCTATGGCTACACCTTC,CASSPSPYGYTF
few,TRBV5-1,.,TRBJ1-1,TGCGCCAGCAGTCCTGGGGCGGGGATGTTGGCCACTGAAGCTTTCTTT,CASSPGAGMLATEAFF
.,TRBV5-4,TRBD2,TRBJ2-7,TGTGCCAGCAGCTCCGGACTAGTTCTCTACGAGCAGTACTTC,CASSSGLVLYEQYF
few,TRBV7-2,.,TRBJ2-1,TGTGCCAGCAGCTTAAGGTACGAGGGAGATGAGCAGTTCTTC,CASSLRYEGDEQFF
few,TRBV19,.,TRBJ2-3,TGTGCCTCGGCCCGGCTTCATACGCAGTATTTT,CASARLHTQYF
many,TRBV7-2,TRBD1,TRBJ1-2,TGTGCCAGCAGCGCCGGGACAGGGGGCATCTATGGCTACACCTTC,CASSAGTGGIYGYTF
once,TRBV2,TRBD1,TRBJ1-6,TGTGCCAGCAGTCCGACCGGGACAGGGGGTTTCAGCTCCTATAATTCACCCCTCCACTTT,CASSPTGTGGFSSYNSPLHF
.,TRBV11-2,.,TRBJ2-1,TGTGCCAGCAGCCCACTCACGCTGTCCGTGGAGCAGTTCTTC,CASSPLTLSVEQFF